Here is one TCR beta chain with its context. The data stem from a study of blood T cell repertoires in COVID-19. In the study overall: Samples taken during acute and convalescent COVID-19 were collected in the United States, Italy and Spain. The cDNA or gDNA used as material had been derived from T cells, B-cell-depleted T cells, or PBMCs.

Measured with immunoSEQ multiplex PCR; TCRdb has only the in-frame clones, and not every one. This table has around 310,000 clones, 88% appearing once. Germline V gene lookup returns CDR1 MNHEY and CDR2 SVGAGI. The V end lost 6 bases, the J end lost 7 bases, and 17 bases lay between the germline ends. This CDR3 has 14 residues. The sequence derives from a woman aged 45 to 65 with active or convalescent COVID-19. The chain combines TRBV6-5 with TRBJ2-3; D may be TRBD1 (7 bases). The sample comprised peripheral blood. DNA for the CDR3: TGTGCCAGCAGCCTCGGACAGGAGGGAAATACGCAGTATTTT. This sequence encodes CASSLGQEGNTQYF.